A single sample gave rise to the 14 T cell receptor beta chains below, sequenced in a study of Tregs in tolerant kidney transplant recipients. Sequencing used immunoSEQ multiplex PCR; TCRdb keeps in-frame clones, though not all of them. The sample is made up of roughly 53,000 clones, and the top ten hold about 0.83% of it. The specimen comprised CD4+ T cells from blood, sampled before the transplant. The receptors come from a human donor who received a combined kidney and bone marrow transplant.

Comment on this clone: The read stops 3 residues short of the end of the CDR3; the missing end is completed from the germline J gene. The rearrangement uses TRBV2 and TRBJ2-1; 9 bases are shared with TRBD1. CDR3 size: 15 residues. Germline CDR1 is SNHLY and CDR2 is FYNNEI. V lost 6 bases, J lost 6 bases, and 9 bases stayed unmatched. The CDR3 spells CASRAPGQGVNEQFF. Incomplete CDR3 DNA: TGTGCCAGCAGGGCCCCGGGACAGGGAGTCAATGAG. The variable domain in full, with the rest retrieved from reference TRBV2 and TRBJ2-1, is EPEVTQTPSHQVTQMGQEVILRCVPISNHLYFYWYRQILGQKVEFLVSFYNNEISEKSEIFDDQFSVERPDGSNFTLKIRSTKLEDSAMYFCASRAPGQGVNEQFFGPGTRLTVL.

A word on this clone: The read falls 3 residues short of the CDR3 end, and the missing part is taken from the germline J gene. This chain uses TRBV19 with TRBJ1-2; no reliable D call. The ends were cut back, 5 bases at V and 2 bases at J, with 12 bases in the middle. The germline V gene has CDR1 LNHDA and CDR2 SQIVND (reference sequence). This CDR3 has 14 amino acids. The chain's CDR3 is CASSLQVQNYGYTF. CDR3 DNA, as far as it was read: TGTGCCAGTAGTTTGCAAGTACAGAACTATGGC.

The CDR3 is CASSSPRLAGRFTDTQYF. Partial CDR3 DNA: TGCGCCAGCAGCTCCCCCCGACTAGCGGGGCGGTTCACAGATACG. The chain combines TRBV5-1 with TRBJ2-3; 11 bases line up with TRBD2. The CDR3 goes on 3 residues after the read ends, and that part is filled in from the germline J gene. Germline values: CDR1 SGHRS, CDR2 YFSETQ. The CDR3 extends over 18 amino acids. Trimming removed 3 bases from V and 2 bases from J; junction bases left unmatched: 11.

Worth noting for this clone: The read stops 3 residues short of the end of the CDR3; the missing end is completed from the germline J gene. The J gene is TRBJ1-2, the V gene TRBV19; the D gene is possibly TRBD1 (5 bases). Per the germline V gene, CDR1 is LNHDA and CDR2 is SQIVND (reference sequence). The CDR3 covers 16 residues. Trimming shortened V by 5 bases and J by 0 bases, and 16 bases separated the two germline ends. CDR3 DNA (partial): TGTGCCAGTAGTCCCCCACTCGGGGGGGCTAACTATGGC. Translating gives CASSPPLGGANYG. The entire CDR3 is CASSPPLGGANYGYTF.

Worth noting for this clone: The CDR3 extends 3 residues past the end of the read, so its final part is completed from the germline J gene. The gene calls are TRBV2 and TRBJ1-3, with 7 nucleotides matching TRBD1. V was pared by 5 bases and J by 2 bases, with 9 bases of the junction left unmatched. Per the germline V gene, CDR1 is SNHLY and CDR2 is FYNNEI. CDR3 size: 16 residues. CDR3: CASSPSRGLTGNTIYF. CDR3 DNA, as far as it was read: TGTGCCAGCAGTCCCTCTAGGGGGCTTACTGGAAACACC.

Points on this clone: The sequence runs out 3 residues before the end of the CDR3; the remainder is reconstructed from the germline J gene. The chain carries TRBV7-2 and TRBJ1-6; D remains unclear. The CDR3 length is 13 residues. Between the trimmed V and J ends, which lost 1 base and 10 bases, there was a span of 8 bases. CDR1 and CDR2 from the germline V gene are SGHTA and FQGNSA. The CDR3 protein is CASSLEYISPLHF. CDR3 DNA (partial): TGTGCCAGCAGCTTAGAGTACATATCACCC. Looking up the rest from reference TRBV7-2 and TRBJ1-6 gives the full variable domain: GAGVSQSPSNKVTEKGKDVELRCDPISGHTALYWYRQSLGQGLEFLIYFQGNSAPDKSGLPSDRFSAERTGGSVSTLTIQRTQQEDSAVYLCASSLEYISPLHFGNGTRLTVT.

In regard to this clone: The DNA ends 3 residues before the CDR3 does, and the rest of the CDR3 is filled in from the germline J gene. The chain carries TRBV19 and TRBJ1-4; D uncertain. The length of the CDR3 is 16 residues. Trimming stripped 5 bases from V and 0 bases from J, with 13 bases between. Germline-derived CDR1 and CDR2 are LNHDA and SQIVND (reference sequence). The CDR3 DNA, read in part, is TGTGCCAGTAGTCCCACGAGGTCTGCAACTAATGAAAAA. It specifies CASSPTRSATNEK. The full CDR3 sequence reads CASSPTRSATNEKLFF.

Remarks on this clone: The missing CDR3 end, 3 residues past where the read stops, is filled in from the germline J gene. This chain joins TRBV6-1 and TRBJ1-1; D not resolved. CDR1 and CDR2 from the germline V gene are MNHNS and SASEGT. Deletions cut 2 bases from V and 0 bases from J, with 10 bases between. This CDR3 has 15 residues. The CDR3 spells CASSELRVMNTEAFF. The CDR3 bases that were read are TGTGCCAGCAGTGAATTGCGAGTCATGAACACTGAA.

In regard to this clone: The sequence runs out 3 residues before the end of the CDR3; the remainder is reconstructed from the germline J gene. The rearrangement uses TRBV7-9 and TRBJ2-2; TRBD1 matches 7 bases. Germline V gene lookup returns CDR1 SEHNR and CDR2 FQNEAQ (reference sequence). The CDR3 sequence is 15 residues long. Trimming cost V 6 bases and J 3 bases; bases outside gene matches: 7. The covered CDR3 bases are TGTGCCAGCAGAAAGGGGGCGCAAGACACCGGGGAG. Its protein product is CASRKGAQDTGE. The CDR3 reads in full as CASRKGAQDTGELFF.

Comments on this clone: The CDR3 end falls 3 residues outside the read, so it is completed with the germline J gene. V is TRBV5-1 and J is TRBJ1-3; D not certain. Trimming cost V 0 bases and J 0 bases, with 7 bases left between them. The CDR3 covers 15 residues. The germline gives CDR1 SGHRS, CDR2 YFSETQ. CDR3 sequence reads: CASSLAGSSGNTIYF. The CDR3 DNA, read in part, is TGCGCCAGCAGCTTGGCGGGGAGCTCTGGAAACACC.

To note about this clone: The missing CDR3 end, 3 residues past where the read stops, is filled in from the germline J gene. The chain carries TRBV19 and TRBJ2-2, with 11 bases lining up with TRBD1. The CDR3 spans 16 residues. The germline CDR1 and CDR2 sequences are LNHDA and SQIVND (reference sequence). V shed 5 bases, J shed 4 bases, and the junction held 6 bases outside the gene matches. CDR3 sequence: CASSVGTGGFTGELFF. CDR3 bases read: TGTGCCAGTAGTGTAGGGACAGGGGGGTTCACCGGGGAG. The variable domain in full, with the rest retrieved from reference TRBV19 and TRBJ2-2, is DGGITQSPKYLFRKEGQNVTLSCEQNLNHDAMYWYRQDPGQGLRLIYYSQIVNDFQKGDIAEGYSVSREKKESFPLTVTSAQKNPTAFYLCASSVGTGGFTGELFFGEGSRLTVL.

A remark on this clone: The CDR3 end falls 3 residues outside the read, so it is completed with the germline J gene. The V and J genes are TRBV5-1 and TRBJ2-3; no firm D call. The germline gives CDR1 SGHRS, CDR2 YFSETQ. Between the trimmed V and J ends, which lost 4 bases and 0 bases, there was a span of 12 bases. This CDR3 has 15 residues. The CDR3 sequence: CASSPSVPSTDTQYF. Partial CDR3 DNA: TGCGCCAGCAGCCCAAGCGTACCTAGCACAGATACG.

About this clone itself: The CDR3 end lies 3 residues beyond the end of the read and is filled in from the germline J gene. V is TRBV18 and J is TRBJ2-1; D is unclear. This CDR3 contains 15 residues. CDR1 is KGHSH, CDR2 LQKENI, per germline. V was clipped by 3 bases and J by 0 bases, with 9 bases between them. Partial CDR3 DNA: TGTGCCAGCTCACCGGGCCGCTCCTCCTACAATGAG. Amino acid sequence: CASSPGRSSYNE. The whole CDR3 protein is CASSPGRSSYNEQFF.

Notes on this clone: The read ends 3 residues early relative to the CDR3; the germline J gene fills the gap. The rearrangement uses TRBV5-1 and TRBJ2-6; TRBD2 matches 7 bases. Germline CDR1 reads SGHRS; CDR2 reads YFSETQ. There are 15 residues in the CDR3. The ends lost 4 bases at V and 4 bases at J; junction bases unmatched: 5. Partial CDR3 DNA: TGCGCCAGCAGCCCCTCGGGGGGAGGGGCCAACGTC. This gives the protein CASSPSGGGANV. The whole CDR3 region reads CASSPSGGGANVLTF. Supplemented by reference TRBV5-1 and TRBJ2-6, the full variable domain reads KAGVTQTPRYLIKTRGQQVTLSCSPISGHRSVSWYQQTPGQGLQFLFEYFSETQRNKGNFPGRFSGRQFSNSRSEMNVSTLELGDSALYLCASSPSGGGANVLTFGAGSRLTVL.